These 10 T cell receptor beta chains originate from one sample sequenced in a study of T cells in Graves' hyperthyroidism and ophthalmopathy. The CDR3 regions of TCR beta were amplified from RNA transcripts. TCR CDR3 underwent first-round RT-PCR with the HTBI primer set. Each CDR3 protein gets one entry after TCRdb re-called the multiplex PCR reads with MiXCR. The repertoire holds more than 300,000 distinct CDR3 sequences, with approximately 18% as singletons. Input material: blood. These receptors were obtained from a woman in her 30s with Graves' hyperthyroidism that later progressed to Graves' ophthalmopathy.

This clonotype was seen at least ten times. V and J are TRBV6-1 and TRBJ2-4; tentatively, D is TRBD2 (6 bases). Germline V CDR1 and CDR2: MNHNS, SASEGT. This CDR3 contains 13 residues. The V end lost 10 bases, the J end lost 9 bases, and 19 bases lay between the germline ends. The CDR3 here is CATKGLPNFIQYF. The CDR3, as DNA: TGTGCCACAAAGGGACTGCCAAACTTCATTCAGTACTTC.

This chain uses TRBV5-1 with TRBJ2-3, with D tentatively TRBD1 or TRBD2 (6 bases each). V lost 3 bases and J 0 bases, leaving 14 bases between the germline ends. The germline V gene has CDR1 SGHRS and CDR2 YFSETQ. CDR3 length equals 16 residues. CDR3 sequence (DNA): TGCGCCAGCAGCTCGGTAGGGGGGCCTAGCACAGATACGCAGTATTTT. As protein: CASSSVGGPSTDTQYF.

This sequence joins TRBV12-3 or TRBV12-4 and TRBJ2-2; no reliable D call. Trimming cost V 6 bases and J 5 bases, with 7 bases left between them. CDR3 size: 12 residues. CDR3 sequence reads: CASRSLTGELFF. The CDR3 DNA is TGTGCCAGCAGGTCTCTAACCGGGGAGCTGTTTTTT.

This clonotype has ten or more counts. The V call is TRBV6-2 or TRBV6-3, the J call TRBJ1-1, with D maybe TRBD1 (5 bases). Looked up from germline, CDR1 is MNHEY and CDR2 is SVGEGT. The CDR3 runs to 16 residues. Trimming shortened V by 5 bases and J by 4 bases, and 20 bases separated the two germline ends. In DNA form, the CDR3 reads TGTGCCAGCAGTCTCCCCGAGGGGATGGAGAGCACTGAAGCTTTCTTT. Translation gives CASSLPEGMESTEAFF.

J is TRBJ1-1 and V is TRBV6-1; TRBD1 might be the D (5 bases). The CDR3 covers 12 residues. The germline V gene has CDR1 MNHNS and CDR2 SASEGT. V was clipped by 6 bases and J by 11 bases, with 16 bases between them. CDR3 in DNA: TGTGCCAGCAGAGACTCCTACGGGGGGGCTTTCTTT. Its translation is CASRDSYGGAFF.

This clonotype came up many times. The chain has TRBV3-1 and TRBJ2-3; 11 nucleotides match TRBD2. Germline assignment: CDR1 LGHDT and CDR2 YNNKEL (reference sequence). The CDR3 consists of 17 residues. J was trimmed by 5 bases and V by 0 bases; bases with no gene match: 7. The CDR3 spells CASSQDRGGLAGDTQYF. The CDR3 DNA follows: TGTGCCAGCAGCCAAGATCGAGGCGGACTAGCGGGAGATACGCAGTATTTT.

This clonotype appeared a few times. The chain is built from TRBV14 and TRBJ2-5; 7 nucleotides line up with TRBD2. V gave up 4 bases and J gave up 2 bases; unmatched junction bases: 22. Germline CDR1 and CDR2: SGHDN and FVKESK. The CDR3 consists of 20 residues. CDR3 residues: CASSPVRPGTGGIIQETQYF. The DNA of the CDR3 is TGTGCCAGCAGCCCGGTCCGGCCTGGGACGGGGGGAATAATACAAGAGACCCAGTACTTC.

The table lists this clonotype with many counts. This sequence joins TRBV2 and TRBJ2-5; possibly TRBD1 for D (5 bases). Per the germline V gene, CDR1 is SNHLY and CDR2 is FYNNEI. V lost 7 bases, J lost 5 bases, and 14 bases lay in between. The CDR3 runs to 13 residues. CDR3 coding DNA: TGTGCCAGCATGGCAGGGTTGGTCGAGACCCAGTACTTC. It translates to CASMAGLVETQYF.

This clonotype was counted many times. This chain links TRBV28 with TRBJ2-7; D call uncertain. The CDR3 is made up of 12 amino acids. Germline V lookup: CDR1 MDHEN, CDR2 SYDVKM. The ends were cut back, 7 bases at V and 6 bases at J, with 13 bases in the middle. CDR3 amino acids: CASTHGVAEQYF. As DNA, the CDR3 is TGTGCCAGCACCCACGGAGTCGCCGAGCAGTACTTC.

This clonotype has more than one count but fewer than ten. The rearrangement uses TRBV7-9 and TRBJ1-2; D may be TRBD1 (5 bases). The CDR3 is 14 residues long. Germline lookup yields CDR1 SEHNR and CDR2 FQNEAQ (reference sequence). With 3 bases removed from V and 3 bases from J, the gap between germline ends came to 11 bases. CDR3 DNA sequence: TGTGCCAGCAGCTTTCTGGGGGGTCACTATGGCTACACCTTC. Translated: CASSFLGGHYGYTF.